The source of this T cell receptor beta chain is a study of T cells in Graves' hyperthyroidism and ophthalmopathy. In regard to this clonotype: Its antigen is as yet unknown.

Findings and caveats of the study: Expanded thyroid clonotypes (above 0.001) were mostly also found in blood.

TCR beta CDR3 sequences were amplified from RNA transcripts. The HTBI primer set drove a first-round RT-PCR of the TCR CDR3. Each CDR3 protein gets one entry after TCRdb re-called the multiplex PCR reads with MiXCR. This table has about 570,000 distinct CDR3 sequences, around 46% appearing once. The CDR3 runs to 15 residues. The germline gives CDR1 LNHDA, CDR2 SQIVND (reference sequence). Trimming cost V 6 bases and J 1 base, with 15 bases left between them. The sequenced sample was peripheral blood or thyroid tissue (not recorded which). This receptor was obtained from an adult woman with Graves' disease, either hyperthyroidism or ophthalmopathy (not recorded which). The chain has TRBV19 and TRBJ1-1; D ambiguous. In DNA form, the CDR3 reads TGTGCCAGTAGGGAAGACGGGGAGGCGAACACTGAAGCTTTCTTT. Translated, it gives CASREDGEANTEAFF.